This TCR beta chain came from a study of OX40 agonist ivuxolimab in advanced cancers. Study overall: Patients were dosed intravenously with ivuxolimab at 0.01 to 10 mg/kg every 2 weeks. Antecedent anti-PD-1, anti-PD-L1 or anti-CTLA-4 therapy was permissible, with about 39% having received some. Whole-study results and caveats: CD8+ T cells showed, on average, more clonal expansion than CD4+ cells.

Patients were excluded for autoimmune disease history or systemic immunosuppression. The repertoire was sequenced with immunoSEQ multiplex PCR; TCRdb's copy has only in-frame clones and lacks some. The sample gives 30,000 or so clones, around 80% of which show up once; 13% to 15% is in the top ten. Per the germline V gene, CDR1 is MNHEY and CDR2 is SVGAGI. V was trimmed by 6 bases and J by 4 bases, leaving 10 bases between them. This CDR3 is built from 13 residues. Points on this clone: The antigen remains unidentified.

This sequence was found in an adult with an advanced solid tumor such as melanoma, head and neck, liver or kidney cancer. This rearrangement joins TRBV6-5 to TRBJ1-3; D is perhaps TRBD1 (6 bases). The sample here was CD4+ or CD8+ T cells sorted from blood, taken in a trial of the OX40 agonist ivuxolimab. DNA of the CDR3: TGTGCCAGCAGCCACAGGGACGGAAACACCATATATTTT. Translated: CASSHRDGNTIYF.